The rows below give T cell receptor beta chains drawn from one sample of a study of blood T cell repertoires in COVID-19. Only in-frame clones appear in the TCRdb table, and some are missing; sequencing was by immunoSEQ multiplex PCR. The sample contains roughly 150,000 clones, approximately 85% of which appear only once. The sequencing input was peripheral blood. Receptor source: a woman of 80 years or more with COVID-19, enrolled during active disease. The CDR3 runs from the conserved cysteine through the conserved F or W. A D gene is named only where the DNA matches it firmly. The size of a clone is reported for some rows only, either as once, few or many, or as a class for expanded clones.

j_gene: TRBJ2-2
v_gene: TRBV11-2
abundance: once
d_gene: -
CDR3aa: CASSFFRGGELFF
CDR3nt: TGTGCCAGCAGTTTCTTCCGAGGCGGGGAGCTGTTTTTT

j_gene: TRBJ1-2
v_gene: TRBV4-3
abundance: once
d_gene: -
CDR3aa: CASSQVSGGYGYTF
CDR3nt: TGCGCCAGCAGCCAAGTTAGCGGGGGCTATGGCTACACCTTC

j_gene: TRBJ2-7
v_gene: TRBV5-6
abundance: -
d_gene: TRBD2
CDR3aa: CASSSSGGAYEQYF
CDR3nt: TGTGCCAGCAGCTCTAGCGGGGGGGCCTACGAGCAGTACTTC

j_gene: TRBJ1-2
v_gene: TRBV7-6
abundance: -
d_gene: -
CDR3aa: CASSPEPSSNYGYTF
CDR3nt: TGTGCCAGCAGTCCCGAGCCTTCTTCTAACTATGGCTACACCTTC

j_gene: TRBJ2-3
v_gene: TRBV28
abundance: -
d_gene: -
CDR3aa: CASSLVSGGTDTQYF
CDR3nt: TGTGCCAGCAGTTTAGTTAGCGGTGGCACAGATACGCAGTATTTT

j_gene: TRBJ1-3
v_gene: TRBV12-5
abundance: -
d_gene: TRBD1
CDR3aa: CASAFEGANTIYF
CDR3nt: TGTGCTAGTGCCTTCGAGGGGGCGAACACCATATATTTT

j_gene: TRBJ2-7
v_gene: TRBV12-3/TRBV12-4
abundance: -
d_gene: -
CDR3aa: CASLIQPYEQYF
CDR3nt: TGTGCCAGCTTAATACAACCCTACGAGCAGTACTTC

j_gene: TRBJ2-3
v_gene: TRBV11-2
abundance: -
d_gene: TRBD1
CDR3aa: CASSLSFVSRGRADTQYF
CDR3nt: TGTGCCAGCAGCTTATCGTTTGTGAGCAGGGGGAGAGCGGATACGCAGTATTTT

j_gene: TRBJ2-1
v_gene: TRBV7-2
abundance: -
d_gene: -
CDR3aa: CASSPGSYNEQFF
CDR3nt: TGTGCCAGCAGCCCGGGATCCTACAATGAGCAGTTCTTC

j_gene: TRBJ2-7
v_gene: TRBV5-1
abundance: -
d_gene: -
CDR3aa: CASSNYYEQYF
CDR3nt: TGCGCCAGCAGCAACTACTACGAGCAGTACTTC

j_gene: TRBJ2-3
v_gene: TRBV7-7
abundance: once
d_gene: TRBD1
CDR3aa: CASSLSRGTDTQYF
CDR3nt: TGTGCTAGCAGCTTATCCAGGGGGACAGATACGCAGTATTTT

j_gene: TRBJ2-5
v_gene: TRBV30
abundance: -
d_gene: -
CDR3aa: CAWSRWRQETQYF
CDR3nt: TGTGCCTGGAGTAGATGGAGACAAGAGACCCAGTACTTC

j_gene: TRBJ2-3
v_gene: TRBV7-3
abundance: once
d_gene: -
CDR3aa: CASSSSPGDTQYF
CDR3nt: TGTGCCAGCAGTTCCTCCCCAGGAGATACGCAGTATTTT

j_gene: TRBJ2-5
v_gene: TRBV4-2
abundance: -
d_gene: -
CDR3aa: CASSQDFSGPQETQYF
CDR3nt: TGTGCCAGCAGCCAAGATTTCAGCGGACCCCAAGAGACCCAGTACTTC

j_gene: TRBJ2-7
v_gene: TRBV5-6
abundance: -
d_gene: -
CDR3aa: CASRYGQLTYEQYF
CDR3nt: TGTGCCAGCCGATATGGACAGTTGACCTACGAGCAGTACTTC

j_gene: TRBJ2-1
v_gene: TRBV11-3
abundance: once
d_gene: TRBD2
CDR3aa: CASSLVGAGAVYNEQFF
CDR3nt: TGTGCCAGCAGCTTAGTCGGTGCGGGAGCGGTATACAATGAGCAGTTCTTC

j_gene: TRBJ2-5
v_gene: TRBV9
abundance: -
d_gene: TRBD2
CDR3aa: CASSVDLAGRLETQYF
CDR3nt: TGTGCCAGCAGCGTAGATCTAGCGGGGAGGCTAGAGACCCAGTACTTC

j_gene: TRBJ2-5
v_gene: TRBV28
abundance: -
d_gene: -
CDR3aa: CASRPSGHFQETQYF
CDR3nt: TGTGCCAGCAGACCTTCGGGACACTTTCAAGAGACCCAGTACTTC

j_gene: TRBJ2-5
v_gene: TRBV2
abundance: -
d_gene: TRBD2
CDR3aa: CASSGLAGVYETQYF
CDR3nt: TGTGCCAGCTCAGGACTAGCGGGAGTTTATGAGACCCAGTACTTC

j_gene: TRBJ2-7
v_gene: TRBV2
abundance: -
d_gene: -
CDR3aa: CASNQGSYEQYF
CDR3nt: TGTGCCAGCAATCAGGGGTCCTACGAGCAGTACTTC

j_gene: TRBJ2-5
v_gene: TRBV6-2/TRBV6-3
abundance: -
d_gene: -
CDR3aa: CASSYLLREEAEYQETQYF
CDR3nt: TGTGCCAGCAGTTACCTCCTCCGGGAAGAAGCGGAGTACCAAGAGACCCAGTACTTC

j_gene: TRBJ1-2
v_gene: TRBV30
abundance: few
d_gene: TRBD1
CDR3aa: CAWSLGQGNGYTF
CDR3nt: TGTGCCTGGAGTCTTGGACAGGGTAATGGCTACACCTTC

j_gene: TRBJ2-7
v_gene: TRBV9
abundance: few
d_gene: -
CDR3aa: CASSVQLERRTDSPRAEQYF
CDR3nt: TGTGCCAGCAGCGTACAACTCGAACGTAGGACAGATAGCCCACGGGCCGAGCAGTACTTC

j_gene: TRBJ2-1
v_gene: TRBV9
abundance: -
d_gene: TRBD2
CDR3aa: CASSVGLAGNYNEQFF
CDR3nt: TGTGCCAGCAGCGTAGGACTAGCGGGAAATTACAATGAGCAGTTCTTC

j_gene: TRBJ2-5
v_gene: TRBV6-6
abundance: -
d_gene: -
CDR3aa: CASIYSGGQETQYF
CDR3nt: TGTGCCAGCATCTACTCCGGCGGGCAAGAGACCCAGTACTTC

j_gene: TRBJ1-2
v_gene: TRBV11-2
abundance: -
d_gene: TRBD1
CDR3aa: CASSSGTGTLYGYTF
CDR3nt: TGTGCCAGCAGCTCCGGGACAGGAACTCTCTATGGCTACACCTTC

j_gene: TRBJ1-1
v_gene: TRBV14
abundance: -
d_gene: -
CDR3aa: CASSQDQGSGKGRTEAFF
CDR3nt: TGTGCCAGCAGCCAAGATCAGGGGTCAGGCAAGGGCCGAACTGAAGCTTTCTTT

j_gene: TRBJ1-2
v_gene: TRBV18
abundance: few
d_gene: -
CDR3aa: CASSPERNYGYTF
CDR3nt: TGTGCCAGCTCACCAGAGCGGAACTATGGCTACACCTTC

j_gene: TRBJ1-2
v_gene: TRBV18
abundance: -
d_gene: -
CDR3aa: CASSPLKHPYTF
CDR3nt: TGTGCCAGCTCACCACTTAAGCACCCCTACACCTTC

j_gene: TRBJ2-1
v_gene: TRBV11-3
abundance: -
d_gene: TRBD2
CDR3aa: CASSLGAGGRDEQFF
CDR3nt: TGTGCCAGCAGCTTAGGAGCGGGAGGTCGCGATGAGCAGTTCTTC

j_gene: TRBJ2-3
v_gene: TRBV12-5
abundance: -
d_gene: -
CDR3aa: CASGLGLTDTQYF
CDR3nt: TGTGCTAGTGGTTTGGGGCTCACAGATACGCAGTATTTT